One and the same sample provided the 19 T cell receptor beta chains below, sequenced in a study of blood T cell repertoires in COVID-19. Sequenced by immunoSEQ multiplex PCR; TCRdb stores in-frame clones only, minus some. This repertoire shows about 99,000 clones, 90% to 95% found once; its top ten account for around 5.8%. The sample comprised peripheral blood. Source of these receptors: a human donor in a cohort sampled during active COVID-19.

The chain employs TRBV5-1 and TRBJ2-1, with D tentatively TRBD2 (5 bases). Looked up from germline, CDR1 is SGHRS and CDR2 is YFSETQ. The V end lost 3 bases, the J end lost 7 bases, and 14 bases lay between the germline ends. The CDR3 sequence is 14 residues long. CDR3 amino acids: CASSSTRDANEQFF. In DNA, the CDR3 is TGCGCCAGCAGCTCAACTAGGGATGCTAATGAGCAGTTCTTC.

The V and J genes are TRBV25-1 and TRBJ1-1; D is unresolved. The V end was cut by 10 bases, the J end by 7 bases, with 16 bases between. From germline, CDR1 is MGHDK and CDR2 SYGVNS. This CDR3 contains 12 residues. CDR3 region: CATSLGFLEAFF. In DNA form, the CDR3 reads TGTGCCACCTCCCTGGGCTTTCTTGAAGCTTTCTTT.

The table lists this clone with a count of one. The chain joins TRBV7-9 to TRBJ2-5, with TRBD2 as a possible D gene (5 bases). V was shortened by 3 bases and J by 5 bases, with 10 bases between the two germline ends. The CDR3 loop spans 13 amino acids. Germline V gene data show CDR1 as SEHNR and CDR2 as FQNEAQ (reference sequence). The CDR3: CASSLGPGETQYF. Here the CDR3 DNA reads TGTGCCAGCAGCTTGGGTCCGGGGGAGACCCAGTACTTC.

This chain joins TRBV4-1 and TRBJ1-4; a weak D match, TRBD1 (5 bases). CDR1 is MGHRA, CDR2 YSYEKL, per germline. With 0 bases removed from V and 2 bases from J, the gap between germline ends came to 7 bases. This CDR3 region has 15 residues. CDR3 nucleotide sequence: TGCGCCAGCAGCCAAGAGCGACAGACTAATGAAAAACTGTTTTTT. Its translation is CASSQERQTNEKLFF.

The chain recombines TRBV9 with TRBJ2-2, with TRBD2 as a possible D gene (5 bases). Germline CDR1 SGDLS, CDR2 YYNGEE. The V and J ends lost 0 bases and 6 bases respectively, with 9 bases between them. CDR3 length: 14 residues. For the CDR3, the DNA is TGTGCCAGCAGCGTAGTGGGAGCGGCCGGGGAGCTGTTTTTT. Residues: CASSVVGAAGELFF.

This clone was seen just once. The chain employs TRBV11-2 and TRBJ2-7; 8 nucleotides line up with TRBD2. V was clipped by 0 bases and J by 5 bases; unmatched bases: 6. From germline, CDR1 is SGHAT and CDR2 FQNNGV. The CDR3 runs 15 residues. The CDR3 reads CASSLDRSGSHEQYF. The CDR3 coding sequence is TGTGCCAGCAGCTTAGATCGGAGCGGGAGCCACGAGCAGTACTTC.

This chain joins TRBV5-4 and TRBJ2-3, with D tentatively TRBD2 (5 bases). The germline V and J ends were trimmed by 2 bases and 2 bases, with 9 bases remaining between them. The CDR3 length is 14 residues. Germline CDR1 SGHNT, CDR2 YYREEE (reference sequence). The CDR3 DNA reads TGTGCCAGCAGCTTTTTCCGGGACACAGATACGCAGTATTTT. It codes for CASSFFRDTDTQYF. The whole variable domain, filled in from reference TRBV5-4 and TRBJ2-3, reads ETGVTQSPTHLIKTRGQQVTLRCSSQSGHNTVSWYQQALGQGPQFIFQYYREEENGRGNFPPRFSGLQFPNYSSELNVNALELDDSALYLCASSFFRDTDTQYFGPGTRLTVL.

The chain carries TRBV3-1 (or the pseudogene TRBV3-2) and TRBJ2-7; possible D gene TRBD1, 6 bases. V lost 4 bases to trimming and J lost 5 bases, with 12 bases between them. The CDR3 extends over 13 amino acids. Germline loops: CDR1 LGHDT, CDR2 YNNKEL (reference sequence). CDR3 sequence: CASSLQGYDEQYF. The CDR3 nucleotides are TGTGCCAGCAGCCTGCAGGGGTACGACGAGCAGTACTTC.

The rearrangement uses TRBV21-1 and TRBJ1-4. TRBV21-1 is a pseudogene locus. The CDR3 spans 17 residues. CDR3 loop: CASSKAGRHSDGEKLFF. DNA of the CDR3: TGTGCCAGCAGCAAAGCCGGGAGACACTCAGACGGCGAAAAACTGTTTTTT.

The CDR3 sequence: CASSLWGGEAFF. CDR3 sequence (DNA): TGTGCCAGCAGTTTATGGGGCGGAGAAGCTTTCTTT. This chain uses TRBV27 with TRBJ1-1; TRBD1 might be the D (5 bases). This CDR3 region has 12 residues. Looked up from germline, CDR1 is MNHEY and CDR2 is SMNVEV (reference sequence). Trimming took 1 base from V and 8 from J, leaving 8 bases between them.

This clone was detected only once. The V and J genes are TRBV27 and TRBJ2-7, with 8 bases matching TRBD1. This CDR3 contains 14 residues. Losses at the gene ends were 3 bases for V and 6 bases for J; bases not matched to a gene: 7. Germline V gene data show CDR1 as MNHEY and CDR2 as SMNVEV (reference sequence). The CDR3 DNA is TGTGCCAGCAGTTTCGGGCAGGGGGCCAGCGAGCAGTACTTC. It codes for CASSFGQGASEQYF.

The chain employs TRBV30 and TRBJ1-6; D is possibly TRBD1 (6 bases). The CDR3 runs to 14 residues. V shed 5 bases and J shed 9 bases, with 17 bases lying between them. CDR1 is GTSNPN, CDR2 SVGIG, per germline (reference sequence). CDR3 loop: CAWAIGTSSSPLHF. In DNA, the CDR3 is TGTGCCTGGGCGATTGGGACATCGAGTTCACCCCTCCACTTT.

The rearrangement joins TRBV9 to TRBJ2-1; D is perhaps TRBD1 (6 bases). The germline V and J ends were trimmed by 3 bases and 4 bases, with 17 bases remaining between them. The CDR3 contains 16 residues. Per germline, CDR1 SGDLS and CDR2 YYNGEE. The DNA for the CDR3 is TGTGCCAGCAGCGCGATGACAGGAGCTATGTACAATGAGCAGTTCTTC. It encodes CASSAMTGAMYNEQFF.

The rearrangement links TRBV7-8 to TRBJ2-5; a weak D match, TRBD2 (8 bases). The CDR3 extends over 14 amino acids. The germline V gene encodes CDR1 SGHVS and CDR2 FQNEAQ. V gave up 5 bases and J gave up 4 bases, with 14 bases separating them. The DNA for the CDR3 is TGTGCCAGCAGCGAGGGGGCGGGGGGAGAGACCCAGTACTTC. Encoded protein: CASSEGAGGETQYF.

The rearrangement uses TRBV7-2 and TRBJ2-7; the match to TRBD1 covers 12 bases. The V gene end was trimmed by 6 bases and the J gene end by 2 bases; junction bases not matched to a gene: 17. Germline values: CDR1 SGHTA, CDR2 FQGNSA. This CDR3 has 19 residues. The CDR3 loop is CASSRPGQGAHIVTYEQYF. In nucleotides, the CDR3 is TGTGCCAGCAGTCGACCGGGACAGGGGGCGCATATCGTTACCTACGAGCAGTACTTC.

This clone was counted a single time. CDR3 region: CASSAGTGPWAQHF. The CDR3 DNA reads TGTGCCAGCAGTGCTGGTACAGGCCCTTGGGCCCAGCATTTT. V usage is TRBV25-1 and J usage is TRBJ1-5; a weak D match, TRBD1 (5 bases). The V end was cut by 4 bases, the J end by 11 bases, with 18 bases between. CDR1 and CDR2 from the germline V gene are MGHDK and SYGVNS. This CDR3 spans 14 amino acids. The full variable domain, its missing parts supplied by reference TRBV25-1 and TRBJ1-5, is EADIYQTPRYLVIGTGKKITLECSQTMGHDKMYWYQQDPGMELHLIHYSYGVNSTEKGDLSSESTVSRIRTEHFPLTLESARPSHTSQYLCASSAGTGPWAQHFGDGTRLSIL.

This chain joins TRBV7-9 and TRBJ2-2; no firm D call. V lost 0 bases, J lost 4 bases, and 9 bases lay in between. Germline lookup yields CDR1 SEHNR and CDR2 FQNEAQ (reference sequence). The CDR3 spans 15 residues. DNA for the CDR3: TGTGCCAGCAGCTTAGCGCTACGTCGCACCGGGGAGCTGTTTTTT. It yields the protein CASSLALRRTGELFF.

J is TRBJ1-1 and V is TRBV5-1, with D unclear. CDR1 SGHRS and CDR2 YFSETQ come from the germline V gene. The V end was cut by 3 bases, the J end by 4 bases, with 13 bases between. CDR3 length: 14 amino acids. CDR3 protein: CASSSRRTGTEAFF. The CDR3 DNA reads as TGCGCCAGCAGCTCCAGGAGGACGGGCACTGAAGCTTTCTTT.

The rearrangement joins TRBV15 to TRBJ1-1; D is ambiguous. Germline CDR1 and CDR2: LNHNV and YYDKDF (reference sequence). The CDR3 spans 14 residues. The V gene lost 2 bases and the J gene lost 8 bases, with 15 bases spanning the gap. The CDR3 DNA reads TGTGCCACCAGCAGACACACAACCAACCCCGAAGCTTTCTTT. This sequence encodes CATSRHTTNPEAFF.